This T cell receptor (beta chain) was documented in a study of blood T cells in healthy people across ages. Study outcomes and limitations: It was not known whether donors were CMV positive (a possible confounder of expanded clonotype changes). Per-million-T-cell TCR beta diversity fell roughly linearly with age. Both higher diversity and more naive CD4+ cells marked long-lived donors when set against aged donors.

The second PCR ran about 6 to 11 cycles with a sample-barcoded 5' primer and J-beta primers. Every cDNA molecule carried a tag from a template-switch adaptor bearing 12 random nucleotides. One entry per CDR3 protein results from TCRdb running MiXCR on the 5' RACE reads. The data contain around 900,000 distinct CDR3 sequences, about 51% of them seen just once; the ten biggest clones take up about a fifth. Trimming removed 6 bases from V and 2 bases from J, with 12 bases in between. The germline CDR1 and CDR2 sequences are SNHLY and FYNNEI. This CDR3 is 14 amino acids long. To note about this clonotype: Its antigen remains unknown.

The chain carries TRBV2 and TRBJ2-3; D ambiguous. This clonotype was obtained from a woman aged 55-69 years in good health. Sequenced: blood. The CDR3 loop reads CASRAGQITDTQYF. DNA of the CDR3: TGTGCCAGCAGGGCCGGGCAGATCACAGATACGCAGTATTTT.